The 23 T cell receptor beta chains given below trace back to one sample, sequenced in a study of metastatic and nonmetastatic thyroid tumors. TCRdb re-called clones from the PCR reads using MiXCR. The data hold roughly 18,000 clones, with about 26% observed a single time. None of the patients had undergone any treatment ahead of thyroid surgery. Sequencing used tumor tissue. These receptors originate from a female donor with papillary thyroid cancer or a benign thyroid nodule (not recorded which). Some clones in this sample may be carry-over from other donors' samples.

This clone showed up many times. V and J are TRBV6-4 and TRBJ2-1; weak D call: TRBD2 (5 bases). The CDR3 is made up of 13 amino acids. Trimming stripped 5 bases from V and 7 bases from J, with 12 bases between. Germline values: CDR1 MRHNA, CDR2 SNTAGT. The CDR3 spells CASSWHSGNEQFF. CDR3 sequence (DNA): TGTGCCAGCAGTTGGCACAGCGGTAATGAGCAGTTCTTC.

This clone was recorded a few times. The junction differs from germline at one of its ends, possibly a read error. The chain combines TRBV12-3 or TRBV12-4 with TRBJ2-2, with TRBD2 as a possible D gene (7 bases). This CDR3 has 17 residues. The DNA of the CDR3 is TGTGCCAGCAGTTTAAAGGGGGGGTGCGCGAACACCGTGGAGCTGTTTTTT. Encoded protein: CASSLKGGCANTVELFF.

The CDR3 bases are TGCAGTGCTAGACATACCCGACTAGCGGGAGATTTAAATGAGCAGTTCTTC. Translated, it gives CSARHTRLAGDLNEQFF. The chain recombines TRBV20-1 with TRBJ2-1; 12 nucleotides line up with TRBD2. The CDR3 is 17 residues long. The germline V gene encodes CDR1 DFQATT and CDR2 SNEGSKA (reference sequence). Losses at the gene ends were 2 bases for V and 7 bases for J; bases not matched to a gene: 12.

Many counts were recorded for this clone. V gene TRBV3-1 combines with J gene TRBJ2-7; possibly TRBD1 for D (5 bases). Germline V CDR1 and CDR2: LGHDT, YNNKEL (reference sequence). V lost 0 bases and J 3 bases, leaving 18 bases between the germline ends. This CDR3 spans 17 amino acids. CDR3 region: CASSQDTPGQGSYEQYF. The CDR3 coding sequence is TGTGCCAGCAGCCAAGATACCCCGGGTCAGGGAAGCTACGAGCAGTACTTC.

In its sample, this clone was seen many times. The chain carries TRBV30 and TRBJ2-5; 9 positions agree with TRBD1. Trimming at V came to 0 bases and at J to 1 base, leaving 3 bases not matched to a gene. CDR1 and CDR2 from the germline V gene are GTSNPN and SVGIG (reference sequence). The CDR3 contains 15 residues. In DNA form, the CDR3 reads TGTGCCTGGAGTGTGGGACAGGGTATCCAAGAGACCCAGTACTTC. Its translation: CAWSVGQGIQETQYF.

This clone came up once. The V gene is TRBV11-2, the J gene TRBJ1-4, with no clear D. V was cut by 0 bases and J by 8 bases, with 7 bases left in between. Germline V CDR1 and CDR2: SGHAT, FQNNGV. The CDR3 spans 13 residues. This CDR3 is CASSLDRAEKLFF. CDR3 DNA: TGTGCCAGCAGCTTAGATCGGGCAGAAAAACTGTTTTTT. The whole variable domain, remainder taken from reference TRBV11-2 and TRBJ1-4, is EAGVAQSPRYKIIEKRQSVAFWCNPISGHATLYWYQQILGQGPKLLIQFQNNGVVDDSQLPKDRFSAERLKGVDSTLKIQPAKLEDSAVYLCASSLDRAEKLFFGSGTQLSVL.

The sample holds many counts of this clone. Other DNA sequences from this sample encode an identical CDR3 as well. The CDR3 loop reads CASTPFMGLIHEQYF. CDR3 DNA sequence: TGTGCCAGCACCCCTTTCATGGGCTTGATCCACGAGCAGTACTTC. This sequence joins TRBV12-3 or TRBV12-4 and TRBJ2-7; no clear D. The CDR3 has 15 amino acids. V was shortened by 7 bases and J by 5 bases, with 21 bases between the two germline ends.

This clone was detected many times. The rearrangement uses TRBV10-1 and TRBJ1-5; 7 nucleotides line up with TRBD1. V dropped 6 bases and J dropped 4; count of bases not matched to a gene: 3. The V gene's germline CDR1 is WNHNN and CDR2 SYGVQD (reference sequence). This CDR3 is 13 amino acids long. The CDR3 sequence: CASRTGPNQPQHF. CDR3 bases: TGCGCCAGCAGGACAGGGCCAAATCAGCCCCAGCATTTT.

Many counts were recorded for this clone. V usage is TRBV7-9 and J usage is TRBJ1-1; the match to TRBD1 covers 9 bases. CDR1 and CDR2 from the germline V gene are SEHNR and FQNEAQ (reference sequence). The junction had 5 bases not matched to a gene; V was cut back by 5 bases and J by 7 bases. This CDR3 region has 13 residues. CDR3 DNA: TGTGCCAGCAGCATGGGACAGGGCGGTGAAGCTTTCTTT. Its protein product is CASSMGQGGEAFF.

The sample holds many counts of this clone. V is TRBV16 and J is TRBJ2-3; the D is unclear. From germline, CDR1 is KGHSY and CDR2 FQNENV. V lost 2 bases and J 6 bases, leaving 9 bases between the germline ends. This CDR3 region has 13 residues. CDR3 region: CASSQLREDTQYF. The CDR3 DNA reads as TGTGCCAGCAGCCAACTAAGAGAGGATACGCAGTATTTT.

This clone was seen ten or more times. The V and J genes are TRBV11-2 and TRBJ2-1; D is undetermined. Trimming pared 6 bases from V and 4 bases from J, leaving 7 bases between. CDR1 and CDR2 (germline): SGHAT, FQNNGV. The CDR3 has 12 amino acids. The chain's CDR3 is CASSYTYNEQFF. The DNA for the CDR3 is TGTGCCAGCAGTTACACGTACAATGAGCAGTTCTTC.

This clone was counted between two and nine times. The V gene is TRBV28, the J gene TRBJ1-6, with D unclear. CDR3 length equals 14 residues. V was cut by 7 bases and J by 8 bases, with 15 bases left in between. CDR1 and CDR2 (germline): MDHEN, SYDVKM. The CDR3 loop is CASTKTSGDSPLHF. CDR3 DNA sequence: TGTGCCAGCACTAAGACAAGCGGGGATTCACCCCTCCACTTT.

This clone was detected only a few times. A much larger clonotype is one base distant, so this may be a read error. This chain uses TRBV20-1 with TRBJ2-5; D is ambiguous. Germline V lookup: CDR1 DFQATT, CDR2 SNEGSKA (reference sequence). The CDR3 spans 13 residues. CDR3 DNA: TGCAGTGCTGGTAGGGCTGGTGGAGAGACCAAGTACTTC. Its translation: CSAGRAGGETKYF.

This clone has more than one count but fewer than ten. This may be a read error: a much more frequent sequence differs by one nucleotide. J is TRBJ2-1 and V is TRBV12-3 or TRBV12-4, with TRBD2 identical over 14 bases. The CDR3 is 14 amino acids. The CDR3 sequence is CASSPGTSGGSHLF. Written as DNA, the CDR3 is TGTGCCAGCAGTCCCGGGACTAGCGGGGGAAGCCATCTCTTC.

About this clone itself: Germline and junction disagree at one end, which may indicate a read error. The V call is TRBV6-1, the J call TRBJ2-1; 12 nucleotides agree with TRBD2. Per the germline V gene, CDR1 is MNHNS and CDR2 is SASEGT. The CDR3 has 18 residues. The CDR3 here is CASSDPKPSGRAYNGQFF. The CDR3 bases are TGTGCCAGCAGTGACCCGAAGCCTAGCGGGAGGGCGTACAATGGGCAGTTCTTC.

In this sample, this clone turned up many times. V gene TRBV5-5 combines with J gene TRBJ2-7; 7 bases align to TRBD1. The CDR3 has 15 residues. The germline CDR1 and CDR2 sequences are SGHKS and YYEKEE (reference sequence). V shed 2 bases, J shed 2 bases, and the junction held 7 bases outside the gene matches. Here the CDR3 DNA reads TGTGCCAGCAGCTTCACCGCGACAGGGACCTACGAGCAGTACTTC. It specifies CASSFTATGTYEQYF.

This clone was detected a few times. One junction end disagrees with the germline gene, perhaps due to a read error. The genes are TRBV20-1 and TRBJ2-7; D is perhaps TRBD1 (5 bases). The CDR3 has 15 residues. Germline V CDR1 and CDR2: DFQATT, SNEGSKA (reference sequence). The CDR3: CSAPGVRVLSYEQYF. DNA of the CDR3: TGCAGTGCCCCGGGTGTCAGGGTGCTCTCCTACGAGCAGTACTTT.

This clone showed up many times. The CDR3 DNA follows: TGTGCCAGCTCACCACCGTCGAGAGGGACCGGGGAGCTGTTTTTT. Residues: CASSPPSRGTGELFF. The chain joins TRBV18 to TRBJ2-2; the D gene is possibly TRBD2 (5 bases). Germline CDR1 reads KGHSH; CDR2 reads LQKENI. The V end was cut by 0 bases, the J end by 5 bases, with 10 bases between. This CDR3 contains 15 residues.

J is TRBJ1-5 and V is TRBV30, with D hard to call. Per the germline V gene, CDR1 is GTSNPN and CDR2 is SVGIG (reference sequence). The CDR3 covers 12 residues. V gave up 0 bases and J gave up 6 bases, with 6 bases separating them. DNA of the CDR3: TGTGCCTGGAGTGTACGCGGTCAGCCCCAGCATTTT. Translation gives CAWSVRGQPQHF.

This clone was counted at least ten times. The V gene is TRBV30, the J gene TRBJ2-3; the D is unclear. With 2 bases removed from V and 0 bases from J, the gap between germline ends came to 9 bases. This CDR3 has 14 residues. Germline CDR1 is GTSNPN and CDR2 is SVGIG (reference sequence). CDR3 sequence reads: CAWSYGFSTDTQYF. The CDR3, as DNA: TGTGCCTGGAGTTATGGGTTCAGCACAGATACGCAGTATTTT.

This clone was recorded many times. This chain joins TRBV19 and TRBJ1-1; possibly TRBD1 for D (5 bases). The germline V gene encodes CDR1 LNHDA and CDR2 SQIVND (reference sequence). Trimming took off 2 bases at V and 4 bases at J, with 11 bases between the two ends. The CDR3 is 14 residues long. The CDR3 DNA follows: TGTGCCAGTAGTATACGTCGGGGGAGCACTGAAGCTTTCTTT. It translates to CASSIRRGSTEAFF. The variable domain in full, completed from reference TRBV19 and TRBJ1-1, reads DGGITQSPKYLFRKEGQNVTLSCEQNLNHDAMYWYRQDPGQGLRLIYYSQIVNDFQKGDIAEGYSVSREKKESFPLTVTSAQKNPTAFYLCASSIRRGSTEAFFGQGTRLTVV.

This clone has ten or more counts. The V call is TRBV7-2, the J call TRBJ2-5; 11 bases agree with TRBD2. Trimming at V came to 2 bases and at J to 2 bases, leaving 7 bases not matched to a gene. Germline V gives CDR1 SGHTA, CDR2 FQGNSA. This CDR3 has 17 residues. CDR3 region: CASSLMLAGGLQETQYF. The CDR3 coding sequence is TGTGCCAGCAGCTTAATGCTAGCGGGGGGTTTGCAAGAGACCCAGTACTTC.

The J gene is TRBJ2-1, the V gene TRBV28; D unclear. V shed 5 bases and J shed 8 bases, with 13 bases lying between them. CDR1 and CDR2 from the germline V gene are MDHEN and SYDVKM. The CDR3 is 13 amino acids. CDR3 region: CASSTDVVDEQFF. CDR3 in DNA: TGTGCCAGCAGTACTGACGTGGTCGATGAGCAGTTCTTC.